This T cell receptor (beta chain) was captured in a study of circulating and synovial CD4+ cells in juvenile arthritis. The table came from immunoSEQ multiplex PCR; TCRdb's copy has only in-frame clones and leaves some out. The sample holds some 15,000 clones, around 80% seen once. Study-wide findings and caveats: CPL and bulk CD4 samples differed at least tenfold in T cell genomes. Overlap with synovium rose as more T cells were sequenced. Some such blood samples were as oligoclonal as synovium.

A note on this clone: Its antigen is not identified.

Sequenced samples came from active juvenile idiopathic arthritis patients. This TCR was sampled from a human patient with juvenile idiopathic arthritis. Some clones in this sample may be carry-over from other donors' samples. Sample: CD4+ T cells from synovial fluid.

This CDR3 is CASSLEGGRTDTQYF. For the CDR3, the DNA is TGCGCCAGCAGCTTGGAAGGGGGCCGCACAGATACGCAGTATTTT. The rearrangement joins TRBV5-1 to TRBJ2-3; 7 bases are a match to TRBD1. The CDR3 loop spans 15 amino acids. Looked up from germline, CDR1 is SGHRS and CDR2 is YFSETQ. The trim removed 0 bases at V and 1 base at J, leaving 2 bases unmatched. The whole variable domain, filled in from reference TRBV5-1 and TRBJ2-3, reads KAGVTQTPRYLIKTRGQQVTLSCSPISGHRSVSWYQQTPGQGLQFLFEYFSETQRNKGNFPGRFSGRQFSNSRSEMNVSTLELGDSALYLCASSLEGGRTDTQYFGPGTRLTVL.